The sequence of this TCR beta chain was determined in a study of T cell clonality in common variable immunodeficiency. This table comes from immunoSEQ multiplex PCR, and its TCRdb copy is limited to in-frame clones, with some not included. This record lists tens of thousands of clones, none seen once only, and the top ten clones contain roughly 6%. This clone appeared many times. The CDR3 extends 3 residues past the end of the read, so its final part is completed from the germline J gene. The V end lost 0 bases, the J end lost 1 base, and 10 bases lay between the germline ends. The CDR3 spans 15 residues. Germline CDR1 and CDR2: SGHRS and YFSETQ.

This TCR came from a person aged 18 to 69 in good health. The gene calls are TRBV5-1 and TRBJ2-5; possible D gene TRBD2, 5 bases. Sequenced input: peripheral blood mononuclear cells. CDR3 residues: CASSLATRSQETQYF. The part of the CDR3 DNA that was read is TGCGCCAGCAGCTTGGCCACTAGATCCCAAGAGACC.